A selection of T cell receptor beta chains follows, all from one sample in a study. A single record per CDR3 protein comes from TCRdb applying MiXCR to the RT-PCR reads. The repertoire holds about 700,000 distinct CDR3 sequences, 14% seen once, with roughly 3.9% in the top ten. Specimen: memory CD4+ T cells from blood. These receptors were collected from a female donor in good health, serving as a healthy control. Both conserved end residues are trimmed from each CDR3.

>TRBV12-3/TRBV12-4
ASSSGRALYNEQF
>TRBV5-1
ASSLAGADYNSPLH
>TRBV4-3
ASSQDVSGRTEQF
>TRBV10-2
ASSGRDDGYT
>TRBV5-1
ASSLSTRDTYEQY
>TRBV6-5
ASSYSTLAGVNEQY
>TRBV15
ATSVQGPGNTIY
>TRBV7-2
ASSLGRVFGELF
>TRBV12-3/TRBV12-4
ASGGVAGVGEQF
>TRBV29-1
SVELQRGETQY
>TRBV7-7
ASSLGSSGSQDTQY
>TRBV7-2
ASSLAPGTTHNEQF
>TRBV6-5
ASSYLGSLKGELF
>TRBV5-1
ASSFRTENTEAF
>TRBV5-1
ASSLGTTQGYT
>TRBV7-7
ASSLQTMGGEQF
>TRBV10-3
ASRLAGEDTQY
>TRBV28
ASSLGGTGGFHQPQH
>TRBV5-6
ASSLEVLKTQY
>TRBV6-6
ASGTSGTGETQY
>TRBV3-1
ASSQDRGGTPGETQY
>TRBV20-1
SARPGQGSNEKLF
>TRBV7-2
ASSLALASDTQY
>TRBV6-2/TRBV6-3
ASSRGGKGYT